This TCR beta chain is from a study of T cell clonotyping in hematopoietic cell transplantation. Overall study findings and caveats: At the given depth, recipient repertoires were over 95% de novo clonotypes. After transplant, recipient diversity fell while pathologically expanded clonotypes grew through day 180.

The J segment lost 5 bases and the V segment lost 0 bases, leaving 8 bases of the junction unmatched. This CDR3 spans 16 amino acids. Germline CDR1 is SGHRS and CDR2 is YFSETQ. Profiling relied on immunoSEQ multiplex PCR, and the TCRdb table lists in-frame clones only, not all of them. The sample lists approximately 5,000 clones, roughly 81% occurring once. This clone occurred once. No antigen is known for it. Time point denoted: recipient sample about 28 days before transplant, after cytoreduction. Blood collection times were about day -28 and days 30, 100, 180 posttransplant. Sequenced here: peripheral blood mononuclear cells, sampled before stem cell transplant. This clonotype originated in a man between 60 and 75 years old with acute myeloid leukemia. Some clones in this sample may be carry-over from other donors' samples. The chain carries TRBV5-1 and TRBJ2-5; 9 bases match TRBD2. The CDR3 sequence: CASSLGGGRARETQYF. The CDR3 nucleotides are TGCGCCAGCAGCTTGGGAGGCGGGAGGGCCCGGGAGACCCAGTACTTC. Full variable domain (outside the CDR3, taken from reference TRBV5-1 and TRBJ2-5): KAGVTQTPRYLIKTRGQQVTLSCSPISGHRSVSWYQQTPGQGLQFLFEYFSETQRNKGNFPGRFSGRQFSNSRSEMNVSTLELGDSALYLCASSLGGGRARETQYFGPGTRLLVL.